This entry lists 5 T cell receptor beta chains sequenced from one sample in a study of metastatic and nonmetastatic thyroid tumors. Every patient was untreated before thyroid surgery. MiXCR was used by TCRdb to re-call the PCR reads. The repertoire holds about 69,000 clones, with 14% as singletons. Sequencing input: blood. These receptors were taken from a male donor with papillary thyroid cancer or a benign thyroid nodule (not recorded which). Some clones in this sample may be carry-over from other donors' samples.

This clone showed up many times. This chain links TRBV3-1 with TRBJ2-1; 9 nucleotides match TRBD2. The V gene's germline CDR1 is LGHDT and CDR2 YNNKEL (reference sequence). J gave up 3 bases and V 3 bases, and 6 bases lay outside the gene matches. CDR3 length: 16 residues. CDR3 amino acids: CASSHDSGSIYNEQFF. CDR3 DNA sequence: TGTGCCAGCAGCCATGATAGCGGGAGTATCTACAATGAGCAGTTCTTC.

This clone was recorded a few times. This chain connects TRBV16 to TRBJ2-1; TRBD2 agrees at 7 bases. The V gene's germline CDR1 is KGHSY and CDR2 FQNENV. The CDR3 sequence is 16 residues long. After removal of 0 bases from V and 7 bases from J, the junction contained 9 bases not matched to a gene. The CDR3 bases are TGTGCCAGCAGCCAATCGGCTAGCGGAAACCAAAATGAGCAGTTCTTC. Protein: CASSQSASGNQNEQFF. The full variable domain, in which reference TRBV16 and TRBJ2-1 provide the parts outside the CDR3, is GEEVAQTPKHLVRGEGQKAKLYCAPIKGHSYVFWYQQVLKNEFKFLISFQNENVFDETGMPKERFSAKCLPNSPCSLEIQATKLEDSAVYFCASSQSASGNQNEQFFGPGTRLTVL.

This clone was detected ten times or more. V and J are TRBV11-2 and TRBJ2-1, with 12 bases aligning to TRBD2. After removal of 3 bases from V and 6 bases from J, the junction contained 3 bases not matched to a gene. The germline CDR1 and CDR2 sequences are SGHAT and FQNNGV. The CDR3 runs 15 residues. CDR3 amino acids: CASSFPGLAGNEQFF. In nucleotides, the CDR3 is TGTGCCAGCAGCTTCCCGGGACTAGCGGGCAATGAGCAGTTCTTC.

At least ten counts were recorded for this clone. This chain joins TRBV6-2 or TRBV6-3 and TRBJ1-1; D is undetermined. Germline V gene data show CDR1 as MNHEY and CDR2 as SVGEGT. Trimming left V 7 bases short and J 1 base short, with 10 bases between. This CDR3 region has 13 residues. The CDR3 loop reads CASNEDGNTEAFF. The CDR3 coding sequence is TGTGCCAGCAATGAGGACGGGAACACTGAAGCTTTCTTT.

This clone was seen many times. V and J are TRBV7-9 and TRBJ1-5; D might be TRBD1 (6 bases). The CDR3 runs 15 residues. V lost 1 base, J lost 4 bases, and 11 bases lay in between. CDR1 and CDR2 (germline): SEHNR, FQNEAQ (reference sequence). The DNA of the CDR3 is TGTGCCAGCAGCTTAGGGCAGGGGCAAAATCAGCCCCAGCATTTT. Translating it yields CASSLGQGQNQPQHF.